This entry lists 30 T cell receptor beta chains sequenced from one sample in a study of shared clonotypes between healthy human individuals. This table comes from immunoSEQ multiplex PCR, and its TCRdb copy is limited to in-frame clones, with some not included. In the table there are millions of clones, 85% to 95% of which are singletons. Sample: naive CD4+ T cells from PBMCs. Stated subset: CD45RA+ positively selected. Source of these receptors: a man aged 18 to 30 in good health. Some clones in this sample may be carry-over from other donors' samples.

V is TRBV5-1 and J is TRBJ2-2; 12 bases fit TRBD1. The CDR3 is made up of 18 amino acids. Germline V gives CDR1 SGHRS, CDR2 YFSETQ. V gave up 2 bases and J gave up 3 bases; unmatched junction bases: 8. The CDR3 sequence is CASSFPGQGAIDTGELFF. DNA of the CDR3: TGCGCCAGCAGCTTTCCGGGACAGGGGGCGATTGACACCGGGGAGCTGTTTTTT.

The CDR3, as DNA: TGTGCCAGCAGTGTTCAATCGTCGGTTGCGGCTTTCTTT. Translated, it gives CASSVQSSVAAFF. V gene TRBV25-1 combines with J gene TRBJ1-1; D is uncertain. This CDR3 is 13 amino acids long. Germline V gene lookup returns CDR1 MGHDK and CDR2 SYGVNS. V was trimmed by 4 bases and J by 11 bases, leaving 17 bases between them.

V gene TRBV12-5 combines with J gene TRBJ2-2, with D tentatively TRBD1 (6 bases). V was pared by 3 bases and J by 4 bases, with 15 bases between. Germline V gene lookup returns CDR1 LGHNT and CDR2 FRNRAP. The CDR3 loop spans 16 amino acids. CDR3 residues: CASGFLGGGFTGELFF. CDR3 coding DNA: TGTGCTAGTGGTTTCTTAGGGGGTGGGTTCACCGGGGAGCTGTTTTTT.

The V gene is TRBV20-1, the J gene TRBJ2-7, with no clear D. Germline V gene data show CDR1 as DFQATT and CDR2 as SNEGSKA (reference sequence). The CDR3 has 10 amino acids. The V and J ends lost 3 bases and 7 bases respectively, with 7 bases between them. For the CDR3, the DNA is TGCAGTGCTAGCGCCGGGGAGCAGTACTTC. Its translation: CSASAGEQYF.

CDR3 region: CASSLQGLGGYTF. The DNA for the CDR3 is TGTGCCAGCAGTTTACAGGGATTAGGGGGCTACACCTTC. The J gene is TRBJ1-2, the V gene TRBV28; possibly TRBD1 for D (5 bases). The CDR3 spans 13 residues. Germline V gene data show CDR1 as MDHEN and CDR2 as SYDVKM. The ends were cut back, 2 bases at V and 8 bases at J, with 12 bases in the middle.

The chain carries TRBV4-1 and TRBJ2-1, with TRBD2 as a possible D gene (7 bases). V lost 7 bases, J lost 0 bases, and 19 bases lay in between. The CDR3 is 17 amino acids. CDR1 and CDR2 from the germline V gene are MGHRA and YSYEKL. CDR3 amino acids: CASTRGGGLNSYNEQFF. CDR3 DNA: TGCGCCAGCACCCGTGGGGGGGGCTTGAACTCCTACAATGAGCAGTTCTTC.

The J gene is TRBJ1-2, the V gene TRBV28; 9 nucleotides line up with TRBD1. The CDR3 has 17 amino acids. Looked up from germline, CDR1 is MDHEN and CDR2 is SYDVKM. V lost 0 bases and J lost 2; bases outside the gene matches: 7. The CDR3 here is CASSLWPGQGKNYGYTF. DNA of the CDR3: TGTGCCAGCAGTTTATGGCCCGGACAGGGGAAAAACTATGGCTACACCTTC.

V gene TRBV5-1 combines with J gene TRBJ2-7; TRBD2 matches 11 bases. Unmatched junction bases numbered 9, after V lost 4 bases and J lost 6 bases. Germline V gene sequence: CDR1 SGHRS, CDR2 YFSETQ. The CDR3 is made up of 15 amino acids. The chain's CDR3 is CASSPRLAGRSEQYF. CDR3 nucleotides: TGCGCCAGCAGCCCCCGACTAGCGGGGCGAAGCGAGCAGTACTTC. The full variable domain, in which reference TRBV5-1 and TRBJ2-7 provide the parts outside the CDR3, is KAGVTQTPRYLIKTRGQQVTLSCSPISGHRSVSWYQQTPGQGLQFLFEYFSETQRNKGNFPGRFSGRQFSNSRSEMNVSTLELGDSALYLCASSPRLAGRSEQYFGPGTRLTVT.

V and J are TRBV5-4 and TRBJ2-7, with 10 bases matching TRBD2. The CDR3 has 15 amino acids. V lost 2 bases, J lost 5 bases, and 7 bases stayed unmatched. Germline CDR1 SGHNT, CDR2 YYREEE (reference sequence). In DNA, the CDR3 is TGTGCCAGCAGCTTTAGCGGGAGGTTGTCCCACGAGCAGTACTTC. It encodes CASSFSGRLSHEQYF.

The CDR3 coding sequence is TGTGCCAGCAGCGTAGGGGGGAATCCTGGGGACGAGCAGTACTTC. Translating gives CASSVGGNPGDEQYF. This chain links TRBV9 with TRBJ2-7; either TRBD1 or TRBD2 may supply D (5 bases each). Between the trimmed V and J ends, which lost 0 bases and 5 bases, there was a span of 15 bases. Germline assignment: CDR1 SGDLS and CDR2 YYNGEE. This CDR3 comprises 15 residues.

The chain combines TRBV11-1 with TRBJ2-7, with 8 bases matching TRBD2. V lost 2 bases, J lost 5 bases, and 5 bases stayed unmatched. This CDR3 spans 14 amino acids. Germline V CDR1 and CDR2: SGHAT, FQDESV (reference sequence). The CDR3 loop reads CASSLLRTSNEQYF. The CDR3 bases are TGTGCCAGCAGCTTACTCCGGACTAGCAACGAGCAGTACTTC. The variable domain in full, completed from reference TRBV11-1 and TRBJ2-7, reads EAEVAQSPRYKITEKSQAVAFWCDPISGHATLYWYRQILGQGPELLVQFQDESVVDDSQLPKDRFSAERLKGVDSTLKIQPAELGDSAMYLCASSLLRTSNEQYFGPGTRLTVT.

This chain uses TRBV28 with TRBJ1-4, with D perhaps TRBD1 (5 bases). Trimming left V 8 bases short and J 5 bases short, with 18 bases between. In germline, CDR1 is MDHEN, CDR2 SYDVKM. The CDR3 contains 15 residues. The CDR3 region is CASADRNQGNEKLFF. In nucleotides, the CDR3 is TGTGCCAGCGCGGACCGGAACCAGGGCAATGAAAAACTGTTTTTT.

The V call is TRBV14, the J call TRBJ2-1, with 10 bases aligning to TRBD1. This CDR3 is 18 amino acids long. Germline V gene lookup returns CDR1 SGHDN and CDR2 FVKESK. With V trimmed by 4 bases and J by 4 bases, 13 bases remained unmatched. The CDR3 loop reads CASSRKDRGISDYNEQFF. As DNA, the CDR3 is TGTGCCAGCAGCCGGAAGGACAGGGGGATTTCCGATTACAATGAGCAGTTCTTC.

The chain carries TRBV30 and TRBJ2-5; 10 bases agree with TRBD2. This CDR3 has 15 residues. Germline lookup yields CDR1 GTSNPN and CDR2 SVGIG (reference sequence). The V and J ends lost 1 base and 0 bases, in that order; junction bases with no gene match: 2. The CDR3 nucleotides read TGTGCCTGGAGTGGGACTAGCGGTAACCAAGAGACCCAGTACTTC. It specifies CAWSGTSGNQETQYF.

The V call is TRBV7-2, the J call TRBJ1-3; D gene unclear. V lost 3 bases, J lost 4 bases, and 10 bases lay in between. CDR1 and CDR2 (germline): SGHTA, FQGNSA. The CDR3 runs 14 residues. CDR3 region: CASSFLREGNTIYF. CDR3 coding DNA: TGTGCCAGCAGCTTTTTGAGGGAAGGAAACACCATATATTTT.

The J gene is TRBJ2-3, the V gene TRBV13; a possible D gene is TRBD1 (6 bases). Germline CDR1 is PRHDT and CDR2 is FYEKMQ (reference sequence). Trimming took 7 bases from V and 4 from J, leaving 15 bases between them. The CDR3 runs 14 residues. CDR3: CASTSRGTPDTQYF. The CDR3 DNA is TGTGCCAGCACCTCCAGGGGCACACCAGATACGCAGTATTTT.

The chain joins TRBV30 to TRBJ2-5; 10 bases map to TRBD2. V was clipped by 2 bases and J by 5 bases; unmatched bases: 8. CDR3 length: 15 amino acids. CDR1 is GTSNPN, CDR2 SVGIG, per germline (reference sequence). DNA of the CDR3: TGTGCCTGGAGTTCCCTAGCGGGAGTCGGGGAGACCCAGTACTTC. Residues: CAWSSLAGVGETQYF.

This rearrangement joins TRBV7-9 to TRBJ1-3, with TRBD1 as a possible D gene (5 bases). The V gene's germline CDR1 is SEHNR and CDR2 FQNEAQ (reference sequence). The CDR3 consists of 16 residues. Trimming pared 6 bases from V and 0 bases from J, leaving 15 bases between. In nucleotides, the CDR3 is TGTGCCAGCAGTCCCCCACAGGTTCGCTCTGGAAACACCATATATTTT. Translation: CASSPPQVRSGNTIYF.

The CDR3 bases are TGTGCCTGGAGTCCCAGGTTCTTTTCCGCAACTAATGAAAAACTGTTTTTT. It is translated as CAWSPRFFSATNEKLFF. The chain recombines TRBV30 with TRBJ1-4, with unresolved D. V was cut by 2 bases and J by 0 bases, with 16 bases left in between. The V gene's germline CDR1 is GTSNPN and CDR2 SVGIG (reference sequence). This CDR3 is 17 amino acids long.

The J gene is TRBJ1-3, the V gene TRBV25-1; possibly TRBD1 for D (5 bases). Germline assignment: CDR1 MGHDK and CDR2 SYGVNS. The CDR3 spans 13 residues. Trimming took off 3 bases at V and 10 bases at J, with 13 bases between the two ends. CDR3 nucleotide sequence: TGTGCCAGCAGTGATGGGTCAGGGCGAACCATATATTTT. It encodes CASSDGSGRTIYF.

The sample holds a few counts of this clone. This CDR3 is also generated by other DNA sequences in the sample. The V gene is TRBV28, the J gene TRBJ2-7; D is uncertain. CDR3 length: 13 amino acids. The germline gives CDR1 MDHEN, CDR2 SYDVKM. The germline V and J ends were trimmed by 3 bases and 2 bases, with 8 bases remaining between them. Here the CDR3 DNA reads TGTGCCAGCAGTTTGGGTGGGCCCTACGAGCAGTACTTC. Encoded protein: CASSLGGPYEQYF.

The rearrangement joins TRBV7-9 to TRBJ1-1; tentative D call: TRBD1 (6 bases). The CDR3 is made up of 13 amino acids. In germline, CDR1 is SEHNR, CDR2 FQNEAQ (reference sequence). Trimming removed 5 bases at V and 4 bases at J, with 11 bases between. CDR3 sequence reads: CASSEYRATEAFF. In nucleotides, the CDR3 is TGTGCCAGCAGCGAATACAGGGCCACTGAAGCTTTCTTT.

This clone is a singleton in its sample. The gene calls are TRBV5-1 and TRBJ2-2; TRBD2 matches at 8 bases. Germline CDR1 is SGHRS and CDR2 is YFSETQ. With V trimmed by 0 bases and J by 3 bases, 4 bases remained unmatched. The CDR3 contains 16 residues. The CDR3 sequence: CASSLDAGGYTGELFF. Written as DNA, the CDR3 is TGCGCCAGCAGCTTGGACGCGGGAGGATACACCGGGGAGCTGTTTTTT.

The DNA of the CDR3 is TGTGCCAGCAGCCTGGGACTAGCGGGCCACGAGCAGTACTTC. This translates into CASSLGLAGHEQYF. This chain connects TRBV5-6 to TRBJ2-5, with 12 bases fitting TRBD2. The DNA end is a closer match to TRBJ2-7, so the J assignment may be wrong. Germline CDR1 SGHDT, CDR2 YYEEEE. CDR3 length equals 14 residues.

CDR3 protein: CASQGAHIGNQPQHF. In nucleotides, the CDR3 is TGTGCCAGCCAGGGGGCGCATATTGGCAATCAGCCCCAGCATTTT. The chain recombines TRBV28 with TRBJ1-5, with 8 bases matching TRBD1. There are 15 residues in the CDR3. The germline V gene has CDR1 MDHEN and CDR2 SYDVKM. Germline trimming cut 8 bases from V and 2 bases from J; bases unmatched to any gene: 8.

This clone has just one count. The V gene is TRBV6-5, the J gene TRBJ1-2, with 8 bases aligning to TRBD1. From germline, CDR1 is MNHEY and CDR2 SVGAGI. The CDR3 sequence is 14 residues long. V lost 7 bases to trimming and J lost 0 bases; unmatched junction nucleotides: 4. CDR3 protein: CASNPGQANYGYTF. DNA of the CDR3: TGTGCCAGCAACCCGGGACAGGCTAACTATGGCTACACCTTC.

The chain employs TRBV29-1 and TRBJ2-3; 7 bases agree with TRBD2. J lost 2 bases, V lost 3 bases, and 8 bases had no gene match. CDR1 and CDR2 (germline): SQVTM, ANQGSEA. The CDR3 spans 15 residues. The CDR3 spells CSVDRAGGDTDTQYF. The CDR3 region has the DNA TGCAGCGTTGACCGGGCTGGGGGGGACACAGATACGCAGTATTTT.

The rearrangement uses TRBV4-1 and TRBJ1-6; D is undetermined. Germline V gene data show CDR1 as MGHRA and CDR2 as YSYEKL. CDR3 length: 15 residues. Trimming stripped 0 bases from V and 8 bases from J, with 11 bases between. CDR3 nucleotides: TGCGCCAGCAGCCAAGACTGGGAAGGACATTCACCCCTCCACTTT. Protein: CASSQDWEGHSPLHF.

The chain uses TRBV11-2 and TRBJ1-4; 7 bases align to TRBD1. The CDR3 consists of 13 residues. The V and J ends lost 5 bases and 14 bases, in that order; junction bases with no gene match: 11. Germline loops: CDR1 SGHAT, CDR2 FQNNGV. The CDR3 coding sequence is TGTGCCAGCAGCGTCGACCGGGACAGACCTCTGTTTTTT. Its translation: CASSVDRDRPLFF.

The chain has TRBV7-6 and TRBJ2-1; D is ambiguous. This CDR3 has 18 residues. Germline V gives CDR1 SGHVS, CDR2 FNYEAQ. V lost 1 base and J 0 bases, leaving 16 bases between the germline ends. The CDR3 nucleotides read TGTGCCAGCAGCTTAGAGGAGCGCCGGCCCATCTCCTACAATGAGCAGTTCTTC. This sequence encodes CASSLEERRPISYNEQFF.